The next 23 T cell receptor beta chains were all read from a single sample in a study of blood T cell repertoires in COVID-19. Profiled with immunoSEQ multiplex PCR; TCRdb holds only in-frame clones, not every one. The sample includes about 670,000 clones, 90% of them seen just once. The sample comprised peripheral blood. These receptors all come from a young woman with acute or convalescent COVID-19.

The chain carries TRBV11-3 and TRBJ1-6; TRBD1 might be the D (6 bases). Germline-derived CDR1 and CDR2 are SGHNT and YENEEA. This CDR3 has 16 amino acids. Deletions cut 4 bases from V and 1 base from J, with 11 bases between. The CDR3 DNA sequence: TGTGCCAGCAGCTACGGGCAGGGGTCCTATAATTCACCCCTCCACTTT. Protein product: CASSYGQGSYNSPLHF.

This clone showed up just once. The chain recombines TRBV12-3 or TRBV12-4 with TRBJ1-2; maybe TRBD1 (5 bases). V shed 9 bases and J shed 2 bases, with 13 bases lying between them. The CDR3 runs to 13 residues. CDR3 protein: CASLGGTNYGYTF. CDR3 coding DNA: TGTGCCAGTTTGGGGGGAACAAACTATGGCTACACCTTC.

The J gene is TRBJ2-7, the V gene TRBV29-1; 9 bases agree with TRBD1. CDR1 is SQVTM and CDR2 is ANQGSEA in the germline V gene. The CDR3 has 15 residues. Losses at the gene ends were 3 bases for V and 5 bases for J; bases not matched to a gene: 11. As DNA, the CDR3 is TGCAGCGTTGAGGGGGGCCGGACAGGGGTTAACGAGCAGTACTTC. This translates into CSVEGGRTGVNEQYF.

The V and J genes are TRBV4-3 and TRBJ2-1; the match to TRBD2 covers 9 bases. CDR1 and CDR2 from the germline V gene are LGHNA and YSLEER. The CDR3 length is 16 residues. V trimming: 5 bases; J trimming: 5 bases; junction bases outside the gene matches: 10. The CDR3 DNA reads TGCGCCAGCAGCTCCAAGTTAGCGGGGGACAACAATGAGCAGTTCTTC. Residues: CASSSKLAGDNNEQFF.

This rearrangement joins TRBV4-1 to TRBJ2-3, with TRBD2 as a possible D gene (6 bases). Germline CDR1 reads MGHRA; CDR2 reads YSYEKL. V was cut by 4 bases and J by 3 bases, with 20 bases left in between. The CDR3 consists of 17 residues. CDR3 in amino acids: CASSPLLGGFLTDTQYF. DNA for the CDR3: TGCGCCAGCAGCCCTCTCCTTGGGGGGTTTCTTACAGATACGCAGTATTTT.

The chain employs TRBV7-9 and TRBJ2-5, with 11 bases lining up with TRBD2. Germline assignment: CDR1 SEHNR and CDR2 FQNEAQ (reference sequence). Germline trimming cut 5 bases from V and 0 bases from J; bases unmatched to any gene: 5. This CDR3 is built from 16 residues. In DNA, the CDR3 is TGTGCCAGCAGCAGCAGACTAGCGGGGTACCAAGAGACCCAGTACTTC. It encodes CASSSRLAGYQETQYF.

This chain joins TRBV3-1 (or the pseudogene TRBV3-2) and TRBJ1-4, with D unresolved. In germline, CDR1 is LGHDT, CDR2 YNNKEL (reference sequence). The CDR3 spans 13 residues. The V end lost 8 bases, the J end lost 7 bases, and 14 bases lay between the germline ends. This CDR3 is CASPGPGIEKLFF. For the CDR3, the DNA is TGTGCCAGCCCCGGTCCGGGGATTGAAAAACTGTTTTTT.

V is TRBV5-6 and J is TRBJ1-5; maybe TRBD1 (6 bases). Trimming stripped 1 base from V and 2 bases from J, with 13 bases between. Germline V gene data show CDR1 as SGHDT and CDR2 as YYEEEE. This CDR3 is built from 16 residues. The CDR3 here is CASSLKGGGGNQPQHF. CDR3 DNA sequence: TGTGCCAGCAGCTTGAAGGGAGGGGGGGGCAATCAGCCCCAGCATTTT.

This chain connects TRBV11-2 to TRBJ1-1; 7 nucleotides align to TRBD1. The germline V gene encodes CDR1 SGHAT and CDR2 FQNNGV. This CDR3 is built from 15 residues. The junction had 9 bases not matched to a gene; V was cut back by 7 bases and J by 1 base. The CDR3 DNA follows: TGTGCCAGCACAGCGAGGACAGGCCCGAACACTGAAGCTTTCTTT. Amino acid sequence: CASTARTGPNTEAFF.

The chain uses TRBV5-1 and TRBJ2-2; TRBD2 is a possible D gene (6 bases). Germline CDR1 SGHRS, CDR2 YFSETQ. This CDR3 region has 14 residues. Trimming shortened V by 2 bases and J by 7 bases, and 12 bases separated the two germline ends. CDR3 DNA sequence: TGCGCCAGCAGCTTTAGCGGTGCCGGCGGGGAGCTGTTTTTT. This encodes CASSFSGAGGELFF.

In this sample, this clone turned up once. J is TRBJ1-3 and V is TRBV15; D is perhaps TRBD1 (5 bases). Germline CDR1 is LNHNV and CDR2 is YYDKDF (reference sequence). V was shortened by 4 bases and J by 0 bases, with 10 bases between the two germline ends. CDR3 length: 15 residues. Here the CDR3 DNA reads TGTGCCACCAGCAAACAGGTCACCTCTGGAAACACCATATATTTT. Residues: CATSKQVTSGNTIYF.

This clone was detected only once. This CDR3 is CATSRDRSGAEAFF. For the CDR3, the DNA is TGTGCCACCAGCAGAGATCGTTCAGGGGCTGAAGCTTTCTTT. The rearrangement uses TRBV15 and TRBJ1-1, with a tentative D call TRBD1 (6 bases). The CDR3 length is 14 residues. V lost 0 bases, J lost 6 bases, and 11 bases lay in between. Germline CDR1 LNHNV, CDR2 YYDKDF (reference sequence).

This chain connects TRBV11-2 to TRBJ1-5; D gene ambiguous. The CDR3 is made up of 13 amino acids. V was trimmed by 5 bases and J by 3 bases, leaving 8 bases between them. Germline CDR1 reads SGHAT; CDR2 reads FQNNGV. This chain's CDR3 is CASSLLSNQPQHF. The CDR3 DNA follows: TGTGCCAGCAGCCTCCTTTCCAATCAGCCCCAGCATTTT.

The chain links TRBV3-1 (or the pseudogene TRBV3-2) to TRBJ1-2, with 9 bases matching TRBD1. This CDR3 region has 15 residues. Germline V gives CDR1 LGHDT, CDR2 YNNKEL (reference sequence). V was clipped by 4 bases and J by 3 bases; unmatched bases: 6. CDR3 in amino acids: CASSPGTGSHYGYTF. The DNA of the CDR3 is TGTGCCAGCAGCCCCGGGACAGGGTCTCACTATGGCTACACCTTC.

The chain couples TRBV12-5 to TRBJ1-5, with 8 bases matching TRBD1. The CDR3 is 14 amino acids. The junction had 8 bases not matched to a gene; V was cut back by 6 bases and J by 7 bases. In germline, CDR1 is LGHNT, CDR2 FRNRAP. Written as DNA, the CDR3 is TGTGCTAGTGGCACAACAGGGGGAGGGCAGCCCCAGCATTTT. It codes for CASGTTGGGQPQHF. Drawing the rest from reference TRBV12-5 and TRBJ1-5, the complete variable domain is DARVTQTPRHKVTEMGQEVTMRCQPILGHNTVFWYRQTMMQGLELLAYFRNRAPLDDSGMPKDRFSAEMPDATLATLKIQPSEPRDSAVYFCASGTTGGGQPQHFGDGTRLSIL.

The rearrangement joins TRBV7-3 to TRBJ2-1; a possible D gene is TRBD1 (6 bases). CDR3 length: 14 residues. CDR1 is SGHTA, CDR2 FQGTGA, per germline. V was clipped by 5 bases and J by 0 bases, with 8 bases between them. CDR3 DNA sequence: TGTGCCAGCAGCCGGACAGCCTCCTACAATGAGCAGTTCTTC. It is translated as CASSRTASYNEQFF.

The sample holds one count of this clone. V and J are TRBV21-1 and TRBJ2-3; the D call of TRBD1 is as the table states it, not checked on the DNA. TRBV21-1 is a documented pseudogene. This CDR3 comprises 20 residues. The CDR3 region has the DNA TGTGCCAGCAGCGCCAGAATTACGGACAGGGGGCGCGTGGTGACAGATACGCAGTATTTT. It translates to CASSARITDRGRVVTDTQYF.

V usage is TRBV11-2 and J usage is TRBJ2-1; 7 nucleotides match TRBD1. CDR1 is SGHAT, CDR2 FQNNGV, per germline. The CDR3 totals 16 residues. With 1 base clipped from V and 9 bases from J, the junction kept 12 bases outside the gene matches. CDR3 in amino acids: CASSLAEGTDRGEQFF. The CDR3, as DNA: TGTGCCAGCAGCTTAGCTGAAGGGACAGATCGGGGTGAGCAGTTCTTC.

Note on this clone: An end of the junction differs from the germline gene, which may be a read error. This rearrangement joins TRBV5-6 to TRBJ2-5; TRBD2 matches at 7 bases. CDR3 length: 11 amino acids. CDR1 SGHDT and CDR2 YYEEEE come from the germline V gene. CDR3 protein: CASSAGTTTNF. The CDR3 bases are TGTGCCAGCAGCGCCGGGACTACAACAAACTTC. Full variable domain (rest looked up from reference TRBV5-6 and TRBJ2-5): DAGVTQSPTHLIKTRGQQVTLRCSPKSGHDTVSWYQQALGQGPQFIFQYYEEEERQRGNFPDRFSGHQFPNYSSELNVNALLLGDSALYLCASSAGTTTNFGPGTRLLVL.

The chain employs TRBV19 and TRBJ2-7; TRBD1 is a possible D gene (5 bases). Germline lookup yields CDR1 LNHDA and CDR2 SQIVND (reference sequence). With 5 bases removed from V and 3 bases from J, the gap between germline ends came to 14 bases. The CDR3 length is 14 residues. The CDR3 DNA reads TGTGCCAGTAGTCAGGACACGGAGTTCTACGAGCAGTACTTC. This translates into CASSQDTEFYEQYF.

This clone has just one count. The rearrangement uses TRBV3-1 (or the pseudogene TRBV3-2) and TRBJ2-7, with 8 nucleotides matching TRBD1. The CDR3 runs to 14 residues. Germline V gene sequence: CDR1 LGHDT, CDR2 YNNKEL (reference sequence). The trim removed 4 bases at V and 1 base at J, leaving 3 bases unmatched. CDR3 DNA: TGTGCCAGCAGCCCCTGGGACAGGTCCTACGAGCAGTACTTC. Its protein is CASSPWDRSYEQYF.

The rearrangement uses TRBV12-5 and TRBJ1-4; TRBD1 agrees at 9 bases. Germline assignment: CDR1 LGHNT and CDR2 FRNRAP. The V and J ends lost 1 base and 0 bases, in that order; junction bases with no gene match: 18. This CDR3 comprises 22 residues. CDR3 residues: CASGLAGTGTGAALTTNEKLFF. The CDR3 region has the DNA TGTGCTAGTGGTTTGGCCGGGACAGGGACAGGAGCCGCCTTGACAACTAATGAAAAACTGTTTTTT.

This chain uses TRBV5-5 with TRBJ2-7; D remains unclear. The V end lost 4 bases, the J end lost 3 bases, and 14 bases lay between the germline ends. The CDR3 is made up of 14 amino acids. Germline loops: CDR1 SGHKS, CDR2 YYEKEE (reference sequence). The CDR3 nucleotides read TGTGCCAGCAGCCCTGGAGTGCTGCGCTACGAGCAGTACTTC. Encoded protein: CASSPGVLRYEQYF. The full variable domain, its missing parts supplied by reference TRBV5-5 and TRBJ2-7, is DAGVTQSPTHLIKTRGQQVTLRCSPISGHKSVSWYQQVLGQGPQFIFQYYEKEERGRGNFPDRFSARQFPNYSSELNVNALLLGDSALYLCASSPGVLRYEQYFGPGTRLTVT.